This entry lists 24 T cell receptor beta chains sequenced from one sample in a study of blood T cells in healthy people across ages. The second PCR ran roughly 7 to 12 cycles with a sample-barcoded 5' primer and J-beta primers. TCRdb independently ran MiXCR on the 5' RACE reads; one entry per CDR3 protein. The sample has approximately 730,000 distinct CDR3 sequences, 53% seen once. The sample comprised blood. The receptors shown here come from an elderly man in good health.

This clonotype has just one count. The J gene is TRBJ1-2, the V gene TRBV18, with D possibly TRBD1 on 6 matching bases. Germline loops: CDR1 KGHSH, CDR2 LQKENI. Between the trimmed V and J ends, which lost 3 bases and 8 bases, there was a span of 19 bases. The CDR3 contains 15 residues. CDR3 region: CASSPAGGGISGYTF. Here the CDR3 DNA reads TGTGCCAGCTCACCGGCGGGAGGGGGAATAAGCGGCTACACCTTC.

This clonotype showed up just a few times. This CDR3 is CASSQTGGHYGYTF. For the CDR3, the DNA is TGTGCCAGCAGTCAAACAGGGGGCCACTATGGCTACACCTTC. This chain uses TRBV7-2 with TRBJ1-2; the match to TRBD1 covers 9 bases. The junction had 5 bases not matched to a gene; V was cut back by 6 bases and J by 3 bases. Germline V CDR1 and CDR2: SGHTA, FQGNSA. This CDR3 has 14 amino acids.

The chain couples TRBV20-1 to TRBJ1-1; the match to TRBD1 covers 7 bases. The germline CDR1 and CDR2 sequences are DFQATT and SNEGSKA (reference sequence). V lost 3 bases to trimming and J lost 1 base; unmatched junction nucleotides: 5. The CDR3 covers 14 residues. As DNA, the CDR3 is TGCAGTGCTAGGGACAGGTGGCGGAACACTGAAGCTTTCTTT. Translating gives CSARDRWRNTEAFF.

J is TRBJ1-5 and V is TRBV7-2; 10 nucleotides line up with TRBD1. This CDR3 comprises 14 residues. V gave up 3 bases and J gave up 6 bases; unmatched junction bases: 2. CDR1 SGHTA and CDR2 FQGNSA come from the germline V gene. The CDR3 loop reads CASSLDRGGQPQHF. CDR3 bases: TGTGCCAGCAGCTTGGACAGGGGGGGTCAGCCCCAGCATTTT.

The CDR3: CASSEVGAYTF. CDR3 nucleotides: TGTGCCAGCAGTGAAGTTGGGGCCTACACCTTC. V usage is TRBV25-1 and J usage is TRBJ1-2; perhaps TRBD1 as D (5 bases). The CDR3 is made up of 11 amino acids. The germline V gene has CDR1 MGHDK and CDR2 SYGVNS. V was cut by 2 bases and J by 10 bases, with 8 bases left in between.

The CDR3 here is CSAGGLAGINEQFF. CDR3 nucleotides: TGCAGCGCAGGAGGTCTAGCGGGGATCAATGAGCAGTTCTTC. This sequence joins TRBV29-1 and TRBJ2-1, with TRBD2 identical over 9 bases. The CDR3 extends over 14 amino acids. J gave up 6 bases and V 7 bases, and 10 bases lay outside the gene matches. From germline, CDR1 is SQVTM and CDR2 ANQGSEA.

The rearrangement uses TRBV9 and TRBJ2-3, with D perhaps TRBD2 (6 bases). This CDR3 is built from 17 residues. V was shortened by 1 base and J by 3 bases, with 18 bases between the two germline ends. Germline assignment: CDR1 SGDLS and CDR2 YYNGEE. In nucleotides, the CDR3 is TGTGCCAGCAGCGTAAATCCCCGACTAGTGGCTACAGATACGCAGTATTTT. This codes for CASSVNPRLVATDTQYF.

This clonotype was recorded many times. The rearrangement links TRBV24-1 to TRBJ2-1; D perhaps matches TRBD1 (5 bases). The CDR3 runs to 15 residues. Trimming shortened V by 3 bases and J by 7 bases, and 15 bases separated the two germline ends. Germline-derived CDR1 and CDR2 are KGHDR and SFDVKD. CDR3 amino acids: CATSDPDRLKNEQFF. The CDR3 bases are TGTGCCACCAGTGATCCCGACAGACTCAAGAATGAGCAGTTCTTC.

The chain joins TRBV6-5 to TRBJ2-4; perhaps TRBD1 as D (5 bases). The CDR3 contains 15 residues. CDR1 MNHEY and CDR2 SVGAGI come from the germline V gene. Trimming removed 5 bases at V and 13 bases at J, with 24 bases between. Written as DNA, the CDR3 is TGTGCCAGCAGTACCGGTCAGGGTACGATGTTTAGGCAGTACTTC. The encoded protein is CASSTGQGTMFRQYF.

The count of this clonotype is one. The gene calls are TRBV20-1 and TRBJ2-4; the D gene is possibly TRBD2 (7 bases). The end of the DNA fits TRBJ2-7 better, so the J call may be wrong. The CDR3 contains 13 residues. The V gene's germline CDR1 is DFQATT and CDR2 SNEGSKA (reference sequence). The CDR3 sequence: CSALGGRAHEQYF. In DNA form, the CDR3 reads TGCAGTGCCCTAGGGGGGAGGGCCCACGAGCAGTACTTC.

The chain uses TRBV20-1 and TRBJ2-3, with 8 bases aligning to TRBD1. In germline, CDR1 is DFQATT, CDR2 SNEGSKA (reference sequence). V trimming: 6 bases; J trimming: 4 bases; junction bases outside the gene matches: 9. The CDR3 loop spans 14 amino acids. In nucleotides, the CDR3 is TGCAGTGCCGGAGGCAGGGGGCGAGCAGATACGCAGTATTTT. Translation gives CSAGGRGRADTQYF.

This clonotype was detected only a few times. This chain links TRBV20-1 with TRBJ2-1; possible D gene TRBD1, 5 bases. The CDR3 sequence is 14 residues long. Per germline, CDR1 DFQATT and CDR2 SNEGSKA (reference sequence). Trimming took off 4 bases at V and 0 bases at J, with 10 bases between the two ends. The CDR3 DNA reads TGCAGTGCTACCGACAGTAGCTCCTACAATGAGCAGTTCTTC. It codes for CSATDSSSYNEQFF.

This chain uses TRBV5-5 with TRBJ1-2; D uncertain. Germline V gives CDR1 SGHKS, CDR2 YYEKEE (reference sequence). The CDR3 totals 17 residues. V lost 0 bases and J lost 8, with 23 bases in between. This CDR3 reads CASSLAPQPSTPHGYTF. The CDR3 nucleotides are TGTGCCAGCAGCTTGGCCCCGCAGCCGTCTACTCCTCACGGCTACACCTTC. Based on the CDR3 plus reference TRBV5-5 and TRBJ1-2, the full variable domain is DAGVTQSPTHLIKTRGQQVTLRCSPISGHKSVSWYQQVLGQGPQFIFQYYEKEERGRGNFPDRFSARQFPNYSSELNVNALLLGDSALYLCASSLAPQPSTPHGYTFGSGTRLTVV.

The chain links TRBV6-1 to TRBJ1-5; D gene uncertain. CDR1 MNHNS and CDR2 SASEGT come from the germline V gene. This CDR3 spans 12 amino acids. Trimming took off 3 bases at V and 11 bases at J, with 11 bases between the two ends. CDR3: CASSDPRGTQHF. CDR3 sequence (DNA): TGTGCCAGCAGTGACCCTCGGGGAACCCAGCATTTT.

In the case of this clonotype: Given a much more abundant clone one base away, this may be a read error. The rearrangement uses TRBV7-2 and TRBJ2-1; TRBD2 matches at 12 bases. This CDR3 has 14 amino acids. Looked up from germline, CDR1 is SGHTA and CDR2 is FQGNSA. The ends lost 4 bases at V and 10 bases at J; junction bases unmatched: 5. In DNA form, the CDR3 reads TGTGCCAGCAGCTCGGGACTAGCGGGCCAGGAGCAGTTCTTC. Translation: CASSSGLAGQEQFF.

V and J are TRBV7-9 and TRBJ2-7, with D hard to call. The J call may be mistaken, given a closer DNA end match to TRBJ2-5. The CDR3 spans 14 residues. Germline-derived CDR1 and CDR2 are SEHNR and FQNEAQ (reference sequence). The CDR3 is CASSLGSPGETQYF. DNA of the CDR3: TGTGCCAGCAGCTTAGGCTCTCCGGGCGAGACCCAGTACTTC.

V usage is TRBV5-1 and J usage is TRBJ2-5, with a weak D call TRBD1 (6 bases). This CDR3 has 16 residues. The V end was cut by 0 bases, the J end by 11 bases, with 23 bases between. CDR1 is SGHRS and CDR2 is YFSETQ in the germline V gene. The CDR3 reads CASSLGGLGSLNEQYF. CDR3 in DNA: TGCGCCAGCAGCTTGGGGGGGCTGGGGTCGCTCAATGAGCAGTACTTC.

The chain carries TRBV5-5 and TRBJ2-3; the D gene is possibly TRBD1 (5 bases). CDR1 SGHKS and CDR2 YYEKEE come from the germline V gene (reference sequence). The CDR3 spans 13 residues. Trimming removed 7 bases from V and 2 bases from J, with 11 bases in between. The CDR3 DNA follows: TGTGCCAGCTACCGACAGATCACAGATACGCAGTATTTT. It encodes CASYRQITDTQYF.

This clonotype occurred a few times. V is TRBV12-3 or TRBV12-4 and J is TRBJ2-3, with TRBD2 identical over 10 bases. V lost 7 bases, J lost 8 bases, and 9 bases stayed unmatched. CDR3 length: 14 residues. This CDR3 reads CASNTIAGGATQYF. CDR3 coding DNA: TGTGCCAGCAACACGATAGCGGGAGGAGCTACGCAGTATTTT.

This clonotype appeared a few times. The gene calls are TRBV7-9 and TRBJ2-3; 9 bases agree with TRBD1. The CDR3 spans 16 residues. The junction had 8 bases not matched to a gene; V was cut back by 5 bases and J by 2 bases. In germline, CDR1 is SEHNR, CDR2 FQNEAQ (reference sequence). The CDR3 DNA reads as TGTGCCAGCAGCCCCGGACAGGGGACTTTCACAGATACGCAGTATTTT. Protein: CASSPGQGTFTDTQYF.

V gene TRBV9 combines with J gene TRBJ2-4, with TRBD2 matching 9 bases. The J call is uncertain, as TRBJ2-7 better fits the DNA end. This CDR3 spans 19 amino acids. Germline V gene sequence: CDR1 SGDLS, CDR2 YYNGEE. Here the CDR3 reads CASSVDPLAGGSSSYEQYF. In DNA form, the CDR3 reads TGTGCCAGCAGCGTCGACCCCCTGGCGGGAGGGTCAAGCTCCTACGAGCAGTACTTC.

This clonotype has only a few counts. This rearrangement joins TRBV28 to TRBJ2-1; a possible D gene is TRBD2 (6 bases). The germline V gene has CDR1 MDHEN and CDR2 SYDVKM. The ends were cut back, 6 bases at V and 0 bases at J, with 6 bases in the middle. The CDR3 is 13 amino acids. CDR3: CASRTSSYNEQFF. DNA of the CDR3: TGTGCCAGCAGGACTAGCTCCTACAATGAGCAGTTCTTC. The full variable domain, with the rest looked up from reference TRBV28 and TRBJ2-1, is DVKVTQSSRYLVKRTGEKVFLECVQDMDHENMFWYRQDPGLGLRLIYFSYDVKMKEKGDIPEGYSVSREKKERFSLILESASTNQTSMYLCASRTSSYNEQFFGPGTRLTVL.

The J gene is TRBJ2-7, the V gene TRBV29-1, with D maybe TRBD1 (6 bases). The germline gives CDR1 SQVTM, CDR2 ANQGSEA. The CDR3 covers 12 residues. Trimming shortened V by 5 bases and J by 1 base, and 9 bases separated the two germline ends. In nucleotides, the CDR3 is TGCAGCGTTATCGGACAGTCCTACGAGCAGTACTTC. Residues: CSVIGQSYEQYF.

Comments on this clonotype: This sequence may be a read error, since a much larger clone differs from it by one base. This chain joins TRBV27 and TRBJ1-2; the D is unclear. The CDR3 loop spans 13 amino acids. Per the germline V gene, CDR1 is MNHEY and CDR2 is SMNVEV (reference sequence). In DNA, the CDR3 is TGTGTCACCCGGAGAGACGGCGTCTATGGCTACACCTTC. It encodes CVTRRDGVYGYTF.